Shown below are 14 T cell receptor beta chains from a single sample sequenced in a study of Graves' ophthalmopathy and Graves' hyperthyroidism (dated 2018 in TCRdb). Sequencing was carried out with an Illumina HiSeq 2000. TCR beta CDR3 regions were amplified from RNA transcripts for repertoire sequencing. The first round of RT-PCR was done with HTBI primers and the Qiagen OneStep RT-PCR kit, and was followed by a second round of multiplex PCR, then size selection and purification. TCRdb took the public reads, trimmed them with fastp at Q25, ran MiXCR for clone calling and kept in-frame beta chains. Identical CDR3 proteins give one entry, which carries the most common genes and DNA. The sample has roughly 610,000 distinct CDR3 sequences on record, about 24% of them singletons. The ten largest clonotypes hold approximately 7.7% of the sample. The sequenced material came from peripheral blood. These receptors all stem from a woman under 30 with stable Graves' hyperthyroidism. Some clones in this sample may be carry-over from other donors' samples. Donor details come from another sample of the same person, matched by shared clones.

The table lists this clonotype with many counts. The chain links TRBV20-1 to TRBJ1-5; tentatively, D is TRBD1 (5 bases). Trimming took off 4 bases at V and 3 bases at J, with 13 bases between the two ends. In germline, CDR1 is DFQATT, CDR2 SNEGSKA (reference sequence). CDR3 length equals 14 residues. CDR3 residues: CSAIGGYYNQPQHF. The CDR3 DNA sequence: TGCAGTGCTATCGGGGGGTACTACAATCAGCCCCAGCATTTT.

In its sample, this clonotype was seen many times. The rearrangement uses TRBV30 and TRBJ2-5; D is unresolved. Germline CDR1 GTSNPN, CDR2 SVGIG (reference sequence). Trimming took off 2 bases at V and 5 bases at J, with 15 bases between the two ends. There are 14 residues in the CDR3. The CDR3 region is CAWSLYRDAETQYF. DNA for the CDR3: TGTGCCTGGAGTCTCTATCGTGACGCGGAGACCCAGTACTTC. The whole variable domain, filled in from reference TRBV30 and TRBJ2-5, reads SQTIHQWPATLVQPVGSPLSLECTVEGTSNPNLYWYRQAAGRGLQLLFYSVGIGQISSEVPQNLSASRPQDRQFILSSKKLLLSDSGFYLCAWSLYRDAETQYFGPGTRLLVL.

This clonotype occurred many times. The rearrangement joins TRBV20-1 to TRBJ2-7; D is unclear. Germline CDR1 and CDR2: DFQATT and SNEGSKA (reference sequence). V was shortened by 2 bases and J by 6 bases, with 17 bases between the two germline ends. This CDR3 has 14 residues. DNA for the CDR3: TGCAGTGCTAGATCCTCCCATCTTCCCACCGAGCAGTACTTC. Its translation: CSARSSHLPTEQYF.

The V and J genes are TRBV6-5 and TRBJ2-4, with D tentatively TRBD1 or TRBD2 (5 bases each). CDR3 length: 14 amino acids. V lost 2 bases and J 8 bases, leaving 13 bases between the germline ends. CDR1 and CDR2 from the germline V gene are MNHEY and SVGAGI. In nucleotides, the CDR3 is TGTGCCAGCAGTTACGCAGGGAAGAGGGACATTCAGTACTTC. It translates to CASSYAGKRDIQYF.

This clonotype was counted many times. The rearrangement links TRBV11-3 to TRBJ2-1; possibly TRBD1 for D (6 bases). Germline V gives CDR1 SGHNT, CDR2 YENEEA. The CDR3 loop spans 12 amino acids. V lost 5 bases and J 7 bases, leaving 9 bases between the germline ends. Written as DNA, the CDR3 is TGTGCCAGCAGCACTGACAGGAATGAGCAGTTCTTC. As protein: CASSTDRNEQFF.

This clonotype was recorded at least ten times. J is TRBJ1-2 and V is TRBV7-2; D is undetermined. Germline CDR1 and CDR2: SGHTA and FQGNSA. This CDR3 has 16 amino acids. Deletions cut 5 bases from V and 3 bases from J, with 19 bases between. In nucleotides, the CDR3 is TGTGCCAGCAGCCCAGAGGTCCGGGCTAACTACTATGGCTACACCTTC. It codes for CASSPEVRANYYGYTF.

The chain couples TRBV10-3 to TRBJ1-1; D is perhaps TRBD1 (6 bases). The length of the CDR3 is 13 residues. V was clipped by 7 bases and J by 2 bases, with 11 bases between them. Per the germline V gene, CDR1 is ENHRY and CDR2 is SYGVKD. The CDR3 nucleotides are TGTGCCATCAAAGGACAGCCCAACACTGAAGCTTTCTTT. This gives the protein CAIKGQPNTEAFF.

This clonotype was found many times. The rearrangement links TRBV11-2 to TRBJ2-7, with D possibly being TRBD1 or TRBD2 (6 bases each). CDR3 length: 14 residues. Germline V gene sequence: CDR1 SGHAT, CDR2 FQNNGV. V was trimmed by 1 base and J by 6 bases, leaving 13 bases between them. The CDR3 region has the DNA TGTGCCAGCAGCTTAGTTGACGGGGGCTTCGAGCAGTACTTC. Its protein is CASSLVDGGFEQYF.

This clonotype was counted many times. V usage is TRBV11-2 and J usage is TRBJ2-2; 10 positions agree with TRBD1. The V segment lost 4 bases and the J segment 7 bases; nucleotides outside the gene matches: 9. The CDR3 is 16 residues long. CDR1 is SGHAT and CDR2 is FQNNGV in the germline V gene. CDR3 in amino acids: CASSSPRTGGDGELFF. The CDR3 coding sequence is TGTGCCAGCAGCTCTCCCCGGACAGGGGGGGACGGGGAGCTGTTTTTT.

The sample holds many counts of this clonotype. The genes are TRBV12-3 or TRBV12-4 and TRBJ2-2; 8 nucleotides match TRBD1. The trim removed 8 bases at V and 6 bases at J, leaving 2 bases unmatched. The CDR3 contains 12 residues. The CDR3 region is CASDRGAGELFF. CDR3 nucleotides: TGTGCCAGCGACAGGGGCGCCGGGGAGCTGTTTTTT.

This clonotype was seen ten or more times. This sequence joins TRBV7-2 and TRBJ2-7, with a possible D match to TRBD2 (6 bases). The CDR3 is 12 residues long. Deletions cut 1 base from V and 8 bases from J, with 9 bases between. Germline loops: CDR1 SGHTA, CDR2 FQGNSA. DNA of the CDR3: TGTGCCAGCAGCTTAGAGGCGGGACAGCAGTACTTC. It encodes CASSLEAGQQYF.

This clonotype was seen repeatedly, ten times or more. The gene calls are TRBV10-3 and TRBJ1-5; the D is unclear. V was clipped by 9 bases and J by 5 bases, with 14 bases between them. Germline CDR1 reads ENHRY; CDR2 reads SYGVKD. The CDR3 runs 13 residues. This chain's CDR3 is CAMSIGRDQPQHF. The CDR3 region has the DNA TGTGCCATGTCGATAGGCAGAGATCAGCCCCAGCATTTT.

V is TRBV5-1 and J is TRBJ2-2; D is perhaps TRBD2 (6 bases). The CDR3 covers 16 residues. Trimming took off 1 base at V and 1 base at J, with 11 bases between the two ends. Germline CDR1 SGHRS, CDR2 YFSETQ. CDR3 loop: CASSLQGGMNTGELFF. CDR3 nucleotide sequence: TGCGCCAGCAGCTTGCAAGGAGGGATGAACACCGGGGAGCTGTTTTTT.

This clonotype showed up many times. CDR3 bases: TGTGCCAGCAGTTACGCAGTGCCCGGACTCACGCGATGGGAGCAGTACTTC. Its protein is CASSYAVPGLTRWEQYF. V is TRBV6-5 and J is TRBJ2-7, with a possible D match to TRBD2 (5 bases). The CDR3 runs to 17 residues. Germline V gives CDR1 MNHEY, CDR2 SVGAGI. Deletions cut 2 bases from V and 7 bases from J, with 24 bases between.